This T cell receptor (beta chain) was obtained from a study of T cell repertoires in cytomegalovirus infection (dated by TCRdb to 2018 to 2020). Turning to the overall study: The HLA type of each donor mattered for the analysis, because public TCR beta signatures pointed to carriage of CMV infection along with the matching HLA type. The paper's findings and limits, for the study overall: Carriers of CMV infection plus the relevant HLA type were discriminated by the cumulative frequency of public TCR beta family members in the study cohort and in an independent roughly 380-donor cohort. The ex vivo response was dominated by HLA-C-restricted CMV-specific TCR beta clonotypes, which also provided the single most frequent clonotype in two of eight donors.

Worth noting for this clonotype: The antigen it recognizes is unknown. Base qualities were left out, and no much larger clone turns up one base away.

For sequencing, an Illumina HiSeq 1500 was employed. TCRdb reprocessed the public reads (quality trimming at Q25 with fastp, clone calling with MiXCR) and kept in-frame beta chains. Here each entry gathers all rows of one CDR3 protein and keeps the most common genes and DNA. For this sample the table gives tens of thousands of distinct CDR3 sequences, of which 22% were detected only once. Roughly 79% of the sample belongs to the ten largest clones. At the junction V is shortened by 8 bases and J by 0 bases, with 14 bases in between. From its cysteine to its phenylalanine, the CDR3 spans 15 amino acids. Of all the DNA, just the CDR3 is kept, 45 bases in frame from base 1. CDR1 MGHDK and CDR2 SYGVNS were looked up in the germline V gene.

The sequence links TRBV25-1 to TRBJ2-1; the D element could tentatively be TRBD1 or TRBD2, as 5 bases agree for each. The source of this sequence is a human donor in good health (CMV status not recorded). Some clones in this sample may be carry-over from other donors' samples. Specimen: PBMCs, sequenced either directly or after in vitro stimulation (not recorded which). The CDR3 here reads CASPDGGFSYNEQFF. In nucleotides, the sequence is TGTGCCAGCCCTGATGGGGGTTTCTCCTACAATGAGCAGTTCTTC.